Reported below is one T cell receptor (beta chain). This specimen comes from a study of cytomegalovirus exposure and HLA in healthy donors. Study details: Drawn from HLA-typed donors, approximately 86 million unique TCRs were held in an early data release. Just over 80% of 300 to 450 genotyped donors fell in the Caucasian-associated ancestry cluster.

Both 60 Vbeta primers and 13 Jbeta primers went into the PCR. The repertoire was sequenced with immunoSEQ multiplex PCR; TCRdb's copy has only in-frame clones and lacks some. Of about 140,000 clones in the sample, 70% to 80% were seen once. Germline CDR1 is SEHNR and CDR2 is FQNEAQ (reference sequence). The CDR3 loop spans 15 amino acids. Trimming cost V 5 bases and J 8 bases, with 18 bases left between them. The rearrangement joins TRBV7-9 to TRBJ1-4; no clear D gene. The source of this sequence is a female donor in good health and CMV-seronegative. The sample consisted of PBMCs. CDR3 sequence: CASSPRFDPREKLFF. DNA of the CDR3: TGTGCCAGCAGCCCCCGGTTCGACCCGCGGGAAAAACTGTTTTTT. Full variable domain (rest looked up from reference TRBV7-9 and TRBJ1-4): DTGVSQNPRHKITKRGQNVTFRCDPISEHNRLYWYRQTLGQGPEFLTYFQNEAQLEKSRLLSDRFSAERPKGSFSTLEIQRTEQGDSAMYLCASSPRFDPREKLFFGSGTQLSVL.